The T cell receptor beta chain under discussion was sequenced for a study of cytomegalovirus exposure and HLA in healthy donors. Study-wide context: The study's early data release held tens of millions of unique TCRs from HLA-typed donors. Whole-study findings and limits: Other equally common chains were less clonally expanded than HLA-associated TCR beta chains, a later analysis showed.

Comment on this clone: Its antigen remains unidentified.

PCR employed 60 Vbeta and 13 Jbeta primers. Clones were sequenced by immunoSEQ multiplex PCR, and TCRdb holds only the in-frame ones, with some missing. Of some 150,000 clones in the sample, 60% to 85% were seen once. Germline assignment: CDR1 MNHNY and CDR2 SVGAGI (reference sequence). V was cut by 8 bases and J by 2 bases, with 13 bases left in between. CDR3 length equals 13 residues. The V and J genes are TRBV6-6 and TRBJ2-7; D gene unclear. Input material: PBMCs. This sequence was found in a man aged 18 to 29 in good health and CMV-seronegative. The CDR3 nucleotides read TGTGCCAGCGGCGCCGATCGGGCCTACGAGCAGTACTTC. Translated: CASGADRAYEQYF.